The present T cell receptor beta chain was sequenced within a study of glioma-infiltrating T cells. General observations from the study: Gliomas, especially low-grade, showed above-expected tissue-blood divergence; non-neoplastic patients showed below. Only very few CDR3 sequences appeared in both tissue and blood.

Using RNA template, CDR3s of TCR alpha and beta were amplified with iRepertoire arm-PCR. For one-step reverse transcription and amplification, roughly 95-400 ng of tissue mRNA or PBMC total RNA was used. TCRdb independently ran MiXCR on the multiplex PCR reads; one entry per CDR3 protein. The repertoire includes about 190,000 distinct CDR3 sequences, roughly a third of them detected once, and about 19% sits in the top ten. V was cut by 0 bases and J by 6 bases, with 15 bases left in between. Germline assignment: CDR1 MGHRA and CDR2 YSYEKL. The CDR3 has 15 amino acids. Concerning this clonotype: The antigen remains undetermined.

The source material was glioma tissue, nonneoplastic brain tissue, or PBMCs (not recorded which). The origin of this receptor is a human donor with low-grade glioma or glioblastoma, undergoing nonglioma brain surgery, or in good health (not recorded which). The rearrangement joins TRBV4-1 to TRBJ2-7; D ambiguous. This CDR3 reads CASSQDPASVPEQYF. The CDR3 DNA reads TGCGCCAGCAGCCAAGATCCGGCCAGCGTTCCCGAGCAGTACTTC.